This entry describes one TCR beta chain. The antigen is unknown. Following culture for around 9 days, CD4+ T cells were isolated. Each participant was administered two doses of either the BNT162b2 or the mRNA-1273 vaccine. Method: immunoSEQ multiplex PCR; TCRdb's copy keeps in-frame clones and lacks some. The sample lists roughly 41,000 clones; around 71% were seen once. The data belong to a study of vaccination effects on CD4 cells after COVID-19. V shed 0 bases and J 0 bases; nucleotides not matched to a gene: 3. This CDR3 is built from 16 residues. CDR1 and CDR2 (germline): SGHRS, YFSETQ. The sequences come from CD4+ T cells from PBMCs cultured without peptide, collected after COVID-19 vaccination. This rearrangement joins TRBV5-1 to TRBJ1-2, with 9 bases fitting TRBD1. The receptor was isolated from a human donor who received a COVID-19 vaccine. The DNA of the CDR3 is TGCGCCAGCAGCTTGGGGACAGGGGCACCTAACTATGGCTACACCTTC. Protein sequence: CASSLGTGAPNYGYTF.